These 29 T cell receptor beta chains were sequenced from one sample in a study of cytomegalovirus exposure and HLA in healthy donors. 13 Jbeta primers and 60 Vbeta primers were used for the PCR. Only in-frame clones appear in the TCRdb table, and some are missing; sequencing was by immunoSEQ multiplex PCR. This sample has roughly 100,000 clones, with over 70% found just once. Material for sequencing was PBMCs. The receptors shown here come from a man between 35 and 55 years old in good health and CMV-seronegative.

In its sample, this clone was seen a few times. This chain joins TRBV28 and TRBJ1-1; D unresolved. This CDR3 spans 13 amino acids. Deletions cut 5 bases from V and 8 bases from J, with 15 bases between. Germline CDR1 reads MDHEN; CDR2 reads SYDVKM. CDR3 bases: TGTGCCAGCAGTCCACCGACTACATTAGAAGCTTTCTTT. Amino acid sequence: CASSPPTTLEAFF. The variable domain in full, completed from reference TRBV28 and TRBJ1-1, reads DVKVTQSSRYLVKRTGEKVFLECVQDMDHENMFWYRQDPGLGLRLIYFSYDVKMKEKGDIPEGYSVSREKKERFSLILESASTNQTSMYLCASSPPTTLEAFFGQGTRLTVV.

V and J are TRBV4-2 and TRBJ2-1, with 9 bases fitting TRBD2. V was pared by 1 base and J by 5 bases, with 3 bases of the junction left unmatched. This CDR3 spans 15 amino acids. Germline V gives CDR1 LGHNA, CDR2 YNFKEQ. CDR3 coding DNA: TGTGCCAGCAGCCAAGGTGCGGGGGGGCACAATGAGCAGTTCTTC. It specifies CASSQGAGGHNEQFF.

This clone was detected a few times. The chain uses TRBV19 and TRBJ2-1; 14 bases align to TRBD2. Germline CDR1 is LNHDA and CDR2 is SQIVND (reference sequence). Trimming cost V 3 bases and J 6 bases; bases outside gene matches: 1. The CDR3 spans 15 residues. CDR3 sequence: CASSIGTSGSNEQFF. The DNA of the CDR3 is TGTGCCAGTAGTATTGGGACTAGCGGGAGCAATGAGCAGTTCTTC.

This chain joins TRBV19 and TRBJ2-7, with 13 bases that match TRBD2. Per the germline V gene, CDR1 is LNHDA and CDR2 is SQIVND (reference sequence). V shed 6 bases, J shed 3 bases, and the junction held 14 bases outside the gene matches. The CDR3 loop spans 18 amino acids. The CDR3 bases are TGTGCCAGTAGAGAATCCGGGGGACTAGCGGGATCCTTCTACGAGCAGTACTTC. Amino acids: CASRESGGLAGSFYEQYF.

The chain uses TRBV7-2 and TRBJ1-1; D ambiguous. Trimming pared 1 base from V and 2 bases from J, leaving 14 bases between. This CDR3 is built from 16 residues. Germline V gene sequence: CDR1 SGHTA, CDR2 FQGNSA. CDR3 nucleotide sequence: TGTGCCAGCAGCTTAGTCGGTGGCACAGTAAACACTGAAGCTTTCTTT. Translation: CASSLVGGTVNTEAFF.

The CDR3 reads CASSPGKHGYTF. CDR3 coding DNA: TGTGCCAGCTCTCCAGGGAAGCATGGCTACACCTTC. V gene TRBV6-1 combines with J gene TRBJ1-2; D is perhaps TRBD1 (5 bases). The CDR3 length is 12 residues. V lost 8 bases, J lost 6 bases, and 13 bases lay in between. From germline, CDR1 is MNHNS and CDR2 SASEGT.

V gene TRBV18 combines with J gene TRBJ1-4; a weak D match, TRBD1 (5 bases). CDR3 size: 15 residues. Germline V gene data show CDR1 as KGHSH and CDR2 as LQKENI. V was shortened by 0 bases and J by 7 bases, with 12 bases between the two germline ends. The CDR3 DNA is TGTGCCAGCTCACCACCAGTCAGGGCAGGTGAAAAACTGTTTTTT. Amino acids: CASSPPVRAGEKLFF.

J is TRBJ1-4 and V is TRBV9, with D possibly TRBD1 on 5 matching bases. V shed 1 base and J shed 6 bases, with 13 bases lying between them. CDR3 length: 15 residues. Germline V gene lookup returns CDR1 SGDLS and CDR2 YYNGEE. The CDR3 bases are TGTGCCAGCAGCGTATACGGGGGAGGGGATGAAAAACTGTTTTTT. Its protein is CASSVYGGGDEKLFF.

V is TRBV10-3 and J is TRBJ2-7, with 8 bases fitting TRBD1. The trim removed 0 bases at V and 9 bases at J, leaving 10 bases unmatched. This CDR3 is built from 15 residues. Germline CDR1 reads ENHRY; CDR2 reads SYGVKD. Written as DNA, the CDR3 is TGTGCCATCAGTGAGTCGGCAGGGGGCGAAGTCGGGCAGTACTTC. Its protein product is CAISESAGGEVGQYF.

The chain uses TRBV25-1 and TRBJ2-7; tentative D call: TRBD2 (5 bases). CDR3 size: 16 residues. V lost 1 base and J 1 base, leaving 14 bases between the germline ends. The V gene's germline CDR1 is MGHDK and CDR2 SYGVNS. In DNA, the CDR3 is TGTGCCAGCAGTGAATCATCCCGCTGGAGGTCCTACGAGCAGTACTTC. This encodes CASSESSRWRSYEQYF.

CDR3 DNA: TGTGCCAGTAGTACCTACAGGGAGGGCTACACCTTC. Protein product: CASSTYREGYTF. The rearrangement uses TRBV19 and TRBJ1-2, with D possibly TRBD1 on 6 matching bases. Germline CDR1 reads LNHDA; CDR2 reads SQIVND (reference sequence). The CDR3 extends over 12 amino acids. Trimming pared 4 bases from V and 8 bases from J, leaving 11 bases between.

This chain connects TRBV6-6 to TRBJ2-7; weak D call: TRBD2 (5 bases). V was cut by 6 bases and J by 1 base, with 10 bases left in between. CDR1 is MNHNY and CDR2 is SVGAGI in the germline V gene (reference sequence). The CDR3 runs 13 residues. The CDR3 loop is CASSPGGSYEQYF. The CDR3 DNA reads as TGTGCCAGCAGCCCAGGCGGGTCCTACGAGCAGTACTTC.

In DNA form, the CDR3 reads TGTGCCAGCAGATCTACTAGCGGGAGTTGGGAGACCCAGTACTTC. It specifies CASRSTSGSWETQYF. The genes are TRBV2 and TRBJ2-5; 11 bases match TRBD2. V lost 6 bases and J lost 5; bases outside the gene matches: 8. CDR3 length: 15 residues. Germline CDR1 SNHLY, CDR2 FYNNEI.

With regard to this clone: Its ends do not fully match the called genes, so a read error is possible. The CDR3 nucleotides are TGTGCTAGCAGCTTCCAAGGGGGCAATGAGCAGTTCTTC. Residues: CASSFQGGNEQFF. This chain joins TRBV7-7 and TRBJ2-1; TRBD1 might be the D (6 bases). The CDR3 loop spans 13 amino acids. Germline CDR1 and CDR2: SSHAT and FNYEAQ (reference sequence).

The CDR3 DNA is TGTGCCAGCAGTGAAAGCGGGAGGGCCTGGGAGACCCAGTACTTC. Translation: CASSESGRAWETQYF. This chain connects TRBV2 to TRBJ2-5, with 10 bases identical to TRBD2. The CDR3 consists of 15 residues. Trimming took 2 bases from V and 5 from J; bases not matched to a gene: 5. The germline V gene has CDR1 SNHLY and CDR2 FYNNEI.

This clone has a handful of counts. The chain joins TRBV27 to TRBJ2-7; 12 bases align to TRBD2. The CDR3 totals 16 residues. Germline V gives CDR1 MNHEY, CDR2 SMNVEV (reference sequence). The ends lost 4 bases at V and 0 bases at J; junction bases unmatched: 4. The DNA for the CDR3 is TGTGCCAGCAGTTCCCCGACTAGCGGGAGCTCCTACGAGCAGTACTTC. This codes for CASSSPTSGSSYEQYF.

This rearrangement joins TRBV19 to TRBJ2-7, with D tentatively TRBD2 (7 bases). Germline CDR1 reads LNHDA; CDR2 reads SQIVND (reference sequence). V lost 9 bases, J lost 4 bases, and 10 bases lay in between. This CDR3 is 11 amino acids long. CDR3 sequence: CASRGGYEQYF. The DNA of the CDR3 is TGTGCCAGCAGGGGAGGGTACGAGCAGTACTTC.

The V call is TRBV7-9, the J call TRBJ2-7, with D perhaps matching TRBD2 (5 bases). The germline CDR1 and CDR2 sequences are SEHNR and FQNEAQ (reference sequence). This CDR3 contains 14 residues. The ends were cut back, 5 bases at V and 3 bases at J, with 14 bases in the middle. CDR3 nucleotide sequence: TGTGCCAGCAGCCAAACTAGGATCGGCTACGAGCAGTACTTC. Translating it yields CASSQTRIGYEQYF.

The genes are TRBV11-2 and TRBJ1-3; 8 bases are a match to TRBD1. The CDR3 length is 14 residues. With 5 bases clipped from V and 3 bases from J, the junction kept 3 bases outside the gene matches. CDR1 and CDR2 from the germline V gene are SGHAT and FQNNGV. The CDR3: CASSRTGSGNTIYF. In DNA form, the CDR3 reads TGTGCCAGCAGCCGGACAGGGAGTGGAAACACCATATATTTT.

The CDR3 nucleotides are TGTGCCAGCGTTGCTTTTCGGACCGGGGAGCTGTTTTTT. This gives the protein CASVAFRTGELFF. The rearrangement uses TRBV11-3 and TRBJ2-2, with D uncertain. Germline CDR1 is SGHNT and CDR2 is YENEEA. With 8 bases removed from V and 5 bases from J, the gap between germline ends came to 12 bases. CDR3 length: 13 amino acids. Full variable domain (rest looked up from reference TRBV11-3 and TRBJ2-2): EAGVVQSPRYKIIEKKQPVAFWCNPISGHNTLYWYLQNLGQGPELLIRYENEEAVDDSQLPKDRFSAERLKGVDSTLKIQPAELGDSAVYLCASVAFRTGELFFGEGSRLTVL.

J is TRBJ2-7 and V is TRBV4-2; D uncertain. Germline V lookup: CDR1 LGHNA, CDR2 YNFKEQ. The V end lost 1 base, the J end lost 1 base, and 5 bases lay between the germline ends. The CDR3 is made up of 13 amino acids. The CDR3 coding sequence is TGTGCCAGCAGCCAAGCCCCTTCCTACGAGCAGTACTTC. Protein product: CASSQAPSYEQYF.

The genes are TRBV18 and TRBJ2-1; the match to TRBD2 covers 10 bases. The CDR3 contains 18 residues. Germline CDR1 is KGHSH and CDR2 is LQKENI. The ends lost 5 bases at V and 2 bases at J; junction bases unmatched: 12. The CDR3 region is CASSKRIESGRAYNEQFF. The CDR3 DNA sequence: TGTGCCAGCTCAAAGAGGATAGAAAGCGGGAGGGCCTACAATGAGCAGTTCTTC.

The V and J genes are TRBV10-3 and TRBJ2-1, with 7 nucleotides matching TRBD2. CDR1 ENHRY and CDR2 SYGVKD come from the germline V gene. Germline trimming cut 4 bases from V and 10 bases from J; bases unmatched to any gene: 7. This CDR3 contains 13 residues. The CDR3 loop reads CAISGSGPNEQFF. DNA for the CDR3: TGTGCCATCAGTGGTAGCGGGCCCAACGAGCAGTTCTTC.

This chain uses TRBV27 with TRBJ1-4, with D unclear. V shed 6 bases and J shed 8 bases, with 19 bases lying between them. CDR1 and CDR2 from the germline V gene are MNHEY and SMNVEV (reference sequence). CDR3 length: 15 amino acids. In DNA form, the CDR3 reads TGTGCCAGCAGGACGATCGAGATATCGGGAGAAAAACTGTTTTTT. Protein sequence: CASRTIEISGEKLFF.

The chain recombines TRBV4-3 with TRBJ2-7; 7 nucleotides agree with TRBD1. After removal of 0 bases from V and 4 bases from J, the junction contained 3 bases not matched to a gene. Germline CDR1 is LGHNA and CDR2 is YSLEER. This CDR3 is 14 amino acids long. The CDR3 region has the DNA TGCGCCAGCAGCCAAGAACAGGGGAAGTACGAGCAGTACTTC. Its translation: CASSQEQGKYEQYF.

This clone was seen a single time. This chain joins TRBV19 and TRBJ2-1; D perhaps matches TRBD1 (5 bases). The germline gives CDR1 LNHDA, CDR2 SQIVND (reference sequence). Deletions cut 6 bases from V and 2 bases from J, with 11 bases between. The CDR3 runs 14 residues. CDR3 bases: TGTGCCAGTAGCGCCACGACAGCCTACAATGAGCAGTTCTTC. It codes for CASSATTAYNEQFF.

There are a few counts of this clone. This chain links TRBV10-2 with TRBJ2-7; D ambiguous. Germline V gene sequence: CDR1 WSHSY, CDR2 SAAADI. V lost 7 bases and J 0 bases, leaving 4 bases between the germline ends. This CDR3 has 11 amino acids. The CDR3 here is CASTNSYEQYF. CDR3 sequence (DNA): TGCGCCAGCACTAACTCCTACGAGCAGTACTTC.

The V gene is TRBV2, the J gene TRBJ1-5; 11 bases line up with TRBD1. CDR3 length: 13 residues. The germline CDR1 and CDR2 sequences are SNHLY and FYNNEI. V lost 6 bases to trimming and J lost 6 bases; unmatched junction nucleotides: 1. In DNA, the CDR3 is TGTGCCAGCAGAGGGACAGGGGGTCAGCCCCAGCATTTT. Protein: CASRGTGGQPQHF.

This clone has just one count. The CDR3 region has the DNA TGTGCCAGCAGCTTGGAACGAAGGGGGACTGAAGCTTTCTTT. It codes for CASSLERRGTEAFF. The chain links TRBV5-4 to TRBJ1-1, with D perhaps matching TRBD1 (6 bases). V was shortened by 0 bases and J by 5 bases, with 11 bases between the two germline ends. This CDR3 is built from 14 residues. Germline V gene sequence: CDR1 SGHNT, CDR2 YYREEE (reference sequence).